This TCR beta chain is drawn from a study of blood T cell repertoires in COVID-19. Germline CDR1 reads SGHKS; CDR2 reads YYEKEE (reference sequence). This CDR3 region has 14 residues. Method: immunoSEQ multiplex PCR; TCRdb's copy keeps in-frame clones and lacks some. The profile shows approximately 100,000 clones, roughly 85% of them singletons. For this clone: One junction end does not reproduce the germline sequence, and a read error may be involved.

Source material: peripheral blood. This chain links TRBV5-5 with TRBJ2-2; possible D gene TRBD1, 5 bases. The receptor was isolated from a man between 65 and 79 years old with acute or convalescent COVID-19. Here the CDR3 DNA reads TGTGCCAGCAGCTTGGGACAGAACCCCGGGGAGCTGTTTTTT. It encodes CASSLGQNPGELFF.